What follows is one T cell receptor beta chain and its context. As yet, its antigen is unknown. Splitting the CD4+ cells yielded a CD45RA+ naive subset and a CD45RA-negative memory subset. The data were obtained in a study of shared clonotypes between healthy human individuals. Across the study: Each donor's CD4 naive and CD4 memory cells filled three plates apiece, CD8 naive two, and CD8 memory one.

Whole-study results and caveats: Shared clonotypes across all four donors exceeded non-shared ones in generation probability. The represented genetic and exposure-history diversity was limited by the small number of donors.

CDR1 MNHEY and CDR2 SVGAGI come from the germline V gene. V shed 5 bases and J 5 bases; nucleotides not matched to a gene: 1. The CDR3 runs to 12 residues. The method was immunoSEQ multiplex PCR; TCRdb's version includes in-frame clones alone and lacks a portion of them. Here the sample spans about a million clones, approximately 80% being singletons. Sequenced sample: memory CD4+ T cells sorted from blood. The subset is: CD45RA-negative fraction. The TCR originated in a man aged 18 to 30 in good health. This chain links TRBV6-5 with TRBJ1-2; 8 nucleotides line up with TRBD1. Written as DNA, the CDR3 is TGTGCCAGCAGTCAGGGGGCGTATGGCTACACCTTC. Amino acids: CASSQGAYGYTF.